Below, one T cell receptor beta chain is given with its context. Its antigen is undetermined. The entry originates in a study of T and B cells in COVID-19 patients. Study information: Peripheral blood came from COVID-19 patients with active infection or after recovery. Comorbidities linked to unfavorable COVID-19 outcome were present in about 90% of the 20 active-infection patients. Overall study findings and caveats: Patients with COVID-19 reportedly showed strongly skewed T cell receptor beta variable and joining gene usage.

TRB rearrangements were amplified by multiplex PCR with BIOMED2 TRB-A/B primers. MiXCR was run by TCRdb on the multiplex PCR reads, yielding one entry per CDR3 protein. The sample carries approximately 20,000 distinct CDR3 sequences, 29% recorded once. Blood genomic DNA input for TRB amplification was about 240-550 ng. Trimming cost V 7 bases and J 5 bases; bases outside gene matches: 7. Germline V CDR1 and CDR2: MNHNS, SASEGT. The CDR3 extends over 14 amino acids. V usage is TRBV6-1 and J usage is TRBJ1-5; TRBD1 aligns across 8 bases. The TCR comes from a human donor who had recovered from COVID-19. What was sequenced was blood. The chain's CDR3 is CASKVAGGDQPQHF. The CDR3 DNA is TGTGCCAGCAAAGTGGCAGGGGGCGATCAGCCCCAGCATTTT.